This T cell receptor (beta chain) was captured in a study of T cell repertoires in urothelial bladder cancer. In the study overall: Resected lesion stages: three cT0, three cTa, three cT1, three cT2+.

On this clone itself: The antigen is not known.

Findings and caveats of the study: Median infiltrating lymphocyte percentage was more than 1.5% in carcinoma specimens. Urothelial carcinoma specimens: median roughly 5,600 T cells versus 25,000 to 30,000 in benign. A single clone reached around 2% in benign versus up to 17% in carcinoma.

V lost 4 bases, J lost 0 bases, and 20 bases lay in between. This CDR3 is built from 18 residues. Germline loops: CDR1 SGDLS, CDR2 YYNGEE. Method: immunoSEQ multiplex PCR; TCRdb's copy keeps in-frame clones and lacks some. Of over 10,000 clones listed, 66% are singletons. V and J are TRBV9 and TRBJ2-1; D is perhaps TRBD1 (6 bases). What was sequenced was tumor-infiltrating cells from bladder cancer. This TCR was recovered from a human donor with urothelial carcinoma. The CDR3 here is CASSPSRNRASSYNEQFF. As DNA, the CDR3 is TGTGCCAGCAGCCCCTCGAGAAACAGGGCGAGCTCCTACAATGAGCAGTTCTTC.